This T cell receptor beta chain originates from a study of T cells in Graves' hyperthyroidism and ophthalmopathy. The investigators amplified TCR beta CDR3 regions from RNA transcripts. HTBI primers were used for first-round RT-PCR of the TCR CDR3. TCRdb reprocessed the multiplex PCR reads via MiXCR and lists one record per CDR3 protein. The data show a few hundred thousand distinct CDR3 sequences, roughly 46% seen once. V was cut by 8 bases and J by 1 base, with 18 bases left in between. Germline lookup yields CDR1 MGHDK and CDR2 SYGVNS. CDR3 length: 15 amino acids. This clonotype was recorded a few times. Its specificity is not known. Hyperthyroidism, newly diagnosed and lasting under 2 months, affected patients aged 18 to 65. Investigators excluded patients with uncontrolled infection, other autoimmune disease, pregnancy or lactation. General study findings and limits: Most thyroid clonotypes expanded above 0.001 were also detected in blood. Separation of ophthalmopathy from stable hyperthyroidism was achieved by a 13 V-J model.

The clonotype originates from a woman aged 18 to 35 with Graves' hyperthyroidism. The sequenced sample was peripheral blood or thyroid tissue (not recorded which). This rearrangement joins TRBV25-1 to TRBJ2-7; D might be TRBD1 or TRBD2, each matching 5 bases. In DNA form, the CDR3 reads TGTGCCAGCGCCCGGGGCGCGCCTCCATCCTACGAGCAGTACTTC. It encodes CASARGAPPSYEQYF.